Sequencing of this T cell receptor (beta chain) was carried out in a study of molecular identifiers for immune sequencing clone quantification (dated by TCRdb to 2017 to 2018). Study-wide context: For a replicate experiment, RNA from roughly 20,000 or 100,000 naive CD8 T cells was divided into five aliquots, and four of the five aliquots were sequenced. This methods study used CD8 T cells to benchmark TCR RNA copy counting and molecular-identifier clustering-based TCR repertoire sequencing (MIDCIRS).

Broad study findings and their caveats: In CMV-specific effector cells, over 98% of molecules were held by clones above 20 RNA copies, whereas under 1% of molecules were held by such clones in naive cells. Modeling indicated about 3 TCR RNA copies recovered per cell, compared with roughly 9.7 by digital PCR, which implies a capture efficiency of about 31%. When barcode sub-clustering was omitted, TCR diversity was inflated by chimeric consensus sequences, with chimeras reaching as high as 47%. A single cell's worth of spiked-in Jurkat TCR RNA was reported detectable even among one million naive CD8 T cells. The naive libraries included spiked-in Jurkat TCR RNA (roughly eleven copies' worth), and this Jurkat TCR RNA is not part of the donor repertoire. Highly expanded clone sizes could be underestimated because identical TCR molecules may share a barcode.

Points on this clonotype: Which antigen it targets is not known. This CDR3 fails to terminate in the conserved phenylalanine or tryptophan, so it likely reflects a read error.

Taken from the germline V gene (reference sequence), the CDR1 and CDR2 loops are MNHEY and SMNVEV. The CDR3 has 12 amino acids, counting both end residues. Only the CDR3 region is kept as DNA, spanning 36 bases read in frame from base 1. V is reduced by 8 bases and J by 8 bases, leaving a spacing of 14 bases between them. Libraries of naive CD8 T cells were built from around 20,000 to 990,000 sorted cells, with 10%, 30% or 50% of the purified RNA used. Naive CD8 T cells, defined as CD8+CD4-CCR7+CD45RA+, were FACS-sorted into RLT Plus buffer on a BD FACSAria II. Nine to eleven TCR copies' worth of Jurkat RNA were spiked into roughly 19,000-1,000,000 naive CD8 T cell samples to test detection sensitivity. CD8 T cells were enriched with RosetteSep CD8+ T Cell Enrichment Cocktail and Ficoll-Paque, followed by ACK red cell lysis. The library was obtained by PCR. For sequencing, an Illumina HiSeq 4000 was employed. Bulk TCR libraries were made following a previously described method, with the TCR primers given in Table S5. Purification of total RNA was performed with the Qiagen AllPrep DNA/RNA kit. Before analysis, reads from multiple sequencing runs of one library were combined. Per the original workflow: Only reads with exact TCR constant sequence were kept, trimmed to 150 nt, and grouped by their 12-nt molecular barcodes. Reads within each barcode group were sub-clustered using a 15% Levenshtein threshold, and quality-weighted consensus sequences were constructed for each RNA molecule. Non-functional sequences were discarded, and so were lower-count sequences lying one edit away from another sequence. Based on fitting two negative binomial distributions, any barcode sub-cluster with under 20% of the maximum read count was discarded. Using fastp trimming at Q25 and MiXCR clonotype assembly, TCRdb reanalyzed the public sequencing data and kept in-frame beta chains. One record per CDR3 amino acid sequence lists the most common genes and DNA. These V and J calls originate from TCRdb's pipeline instead of the authors' own analysis. Within this sample are 550,000 to 750,000 distinct CDR3 sequences, with 20% of them counted one time only. The ten largest clones take up 0.85% of the sample.

The clonotype originates from a human donor in good health. Some libraries in this study had Jurkat cell RNA spiked in. The chain couples TRBV27 to TRBJ2-3, with the D gene uncertain. The sample consisted of naive CD8+ T cells from blood, with Jurkat cell RNA spiked in. This specimen's cell subset or site label, per the study, means: FACS-sorted CD8+CD4-CCR7+CD45RA+ naive T cells. The CDR3 has the sequence CASGSRLATQYL. The nucleotides read TGTGCCAGCGGTTCCCGGTTAGCTACGCAGTATCTT.